Here is one T cell receptor (beta chain) with its context. The CDR3 loop spans 16 amino acids. Germline V CDR1 and CDR2: MNHEY, SVGAGI. The data are from a study of T cell clusters in autoimmune cytopenias. One tube held mixed TRB-A and TRB-B primer pools for touch-down PCR. TCRdb reprocessed the multiplex PCR reads, keeping one entry per CDR3 protein, no DNA. Its clone listing holds around 7,000 distinct CDR3 sequences. TRB was amplified from 250 ng of peripheral blood genomic DNA per sample. The sample was also linked to a second study, of T cell repertoires in aging, cancer and after chemotherapy. That study adds: Clear clonal overlap appeared across healthy donor samples taken over several months to years. Loss of evenness, beyond lost richness, contributed to age-related TCR diversity decline in cancer patients. Across the chemotherapy interval, each cancer cohort showed higher median generation probability, suggesting thymic rebound.

The sequence came from a human donor in good health. Material for sequencing was peripheral blood. This rearrangement joins TRBV6-5 to TRBJ2-3; checking the TCRdb D call of TRBD2 is not possible without DNA. CDR3 residues: CASSPGLARSTDTQYF.